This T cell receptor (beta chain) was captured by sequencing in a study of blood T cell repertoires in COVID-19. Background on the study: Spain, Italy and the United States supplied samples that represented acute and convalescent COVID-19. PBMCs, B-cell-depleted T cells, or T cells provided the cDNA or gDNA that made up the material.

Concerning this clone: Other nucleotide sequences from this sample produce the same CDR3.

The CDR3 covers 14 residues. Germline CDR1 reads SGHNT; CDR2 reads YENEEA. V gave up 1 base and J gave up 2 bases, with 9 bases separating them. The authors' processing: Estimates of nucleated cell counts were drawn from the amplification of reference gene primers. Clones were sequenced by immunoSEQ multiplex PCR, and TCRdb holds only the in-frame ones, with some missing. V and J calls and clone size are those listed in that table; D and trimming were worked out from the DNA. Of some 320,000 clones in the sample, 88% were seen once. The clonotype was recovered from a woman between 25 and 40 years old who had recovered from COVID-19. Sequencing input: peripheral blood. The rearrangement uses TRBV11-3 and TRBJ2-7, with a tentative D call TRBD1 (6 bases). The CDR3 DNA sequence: TGTGCCAGCAGCTTAGGCCAGGGGACCTACGAGCAGTACTTC. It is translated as CASSLGQGTYEQYF.